The 9 T cell receptor beta chains reported below all come from one sample, sequenced in a study of molecular identifiers for immune sequencing clone quantification (dated by TCRdb to between 2018 and 2020). Library creation used PCR. Sequenced on an Illumina HiSeq 4000. The public reads were reprocessed in TCRdb via fastp at Q25 and MiXCR, keeping in-frame beta chains. Under each unique CDR3 protein, matching rows form one entry showing the most common genes and DNA. In this sample the table shows 60,000 to 70,000 distinct CDR3 sequences, about a sixth of which occur a single time. Together, the top ten hold about 1.5% of the sample. The sequenced material came from naive CD8+ T cells from blood, with Jurkat cell RNA spiked in. The cell subset or site label on this specimen signifies: FACS-sorted CD8+CD4-CCR7+CD45RA+ naive T cells. The receptors stem from a human donor in good health. Some libraries in this study had Jurkat cell RNA spiked in.

On this clonotype: The junction does not match germline at one end; this may be a read error. The chain employs TRBV12-3 or TRBV12-4 and TRBJ2-1, with D unclear. There are 10 residues in the CDR3. CDR3 in amino acids: CASSFNEQSF. CDR3 in DNA: TGTGCCAGCAGTTTCAATGAGCAGTCCTTC.

This clonotype was counted only a few times. The rearrangement links TRBV18 to TRBJ2-5; D gene ambiguous. Per germline, CDR1 KGHSH and CDR2 LQKENI. Trimming shortened V by 2 bases and J by 2 bases, and 9 bases separated the two germline ends. The CDR3 has 14 residues. The CDR3, as DNA: TGTGCCAGCTCACCAGTACTTGGACAAGAGACCCAGTACTTC. It encodes CASSPVLGQETQYF.

This clonotype is judged medium-sized. V is TRBV7-2 and J is TRBJ2-7; 14 nucleotides agree with TRBD2. The CDR3 spans 19 residues. Germline CDR1 and CDR2: SGHTA and FQGNSA. V dropped 5 bases and J dropped 0; count of bases not matched to a gene: 12. The CDR3 nucleotides are TGTGCCAGCAGCCTGGGCGGGGGACTAGCGGGAGTTAGCTCCTACGAGCAGTACTTC. This translates into CASSLGGGLAGVSSYEQYF. Based on the CDR3 plus reference TRBV7-2 and TRBJ2-7, the full variable domain is GAGVSQSPSNKVTEKGKDVELRCDPISGHTALYWYRQSLGQGLEFLIYFQGNSAPDKSGLPSDRFSAERTGGSVSTLTIQRTQQEDSAVYLCASSLGGGLAGVSSYEQYFGPGTRLTVT.

This clonotype occurred many times. J is TRBJ2-3 and V is TRBV7-3; D ambiguous. The length of the CDR3 is 14 residues. The germline CDR1 and CDR2 sequences are SGHTA and FQGTGA. V was cut by 0 bases and J by 6 bases, with 10 bases left in between. This CDR3 is CASSLTLTSDTQYF. DNA of the CDR3: TGTGCCAGCAGCTTAACGCTAACCTCCGATACGCAGTATTTT.

This clonotype was recorded many times. The rearrangement joins TRBV7-8 to TRBJ2-3; 14 bases are a match to TRBD2. The CDR3 sequence is 15 residues long. Germline CDR1 is SGHVS and CDR2 is FQNEAQ. Trimming took 5 bases from V and 5 from J; bases not matched to a gene: 3. CDR3 coding DNA: TGTGCCAGCAGCCCGACTAGCGGGAGGGTAGATACGCAGTATTTT. Translation: CASSPTSGRVDTQYF.

In its sample, this clonotype was seen many times. The J gene is TRBJ2-7, the V gene TRBV6-2 or TRBV6-3; 10 bases agree with TRBD2. Germline values: CDR1 MNHEY, CDR2 SVGEGT. J was trimmed by 1 base and V by 6 bases; bases with no gene match: 3. This CDR3 has 14 amino acids. The CDR3, as DNA: TGTGCCAGCAGAGGACTAGCGGATTCCTACGAGCAGTACTTC. Translated: CASRGLADSYEQYF.

A single count supports this clonotype. Being one base from a much bigger clone, this may be a read error. The chain joins TRBV11-2 to TRBJ2-1; 7 positions agree with TRBD2. V lost 2 bases to trimming and J lost 2 bases; unmatched junction nucleotides: 12. Germline V gene lookup returns CDR1 SGHAT and CDR2 FQNNGV. The CDR3 totals 18 residues. In DNA, the CDR3 is TGTGCCAGCAGCTTAATGGGGAGCGGGGCGGTACCCTACAATGAGCAGTTCTTC. As protein: CASSLMGSGAVPYNEQFF.

This clonotype has ten or more counts. The V call is TRBV20-1, the J call TRBJ2-1; D gene ambiguous. V gave up 0 bases and J gave up 3 bases, with 12 bases separating them. Germline V gene sequence: CDR1 DFQATT, CDR2 SNEGSKA (reference sequence). This CDR3 is built from 15 residues. The CDR3 loop is CSARDRLTYYNEQFF. Written as DNA, the CDR3 is TGCAGTGCTAGAGATCGGTTGACATACTACAATGAGCAGTTCTTC.

In this sample, this clonotype turned up a few times. The chain employs TRBV6-5 and TRBJ1-1; D uncertain. Looked up from germline, CDR1 is MNHEY and CDR2 is SVGAGI. The length of the CDR3 is 14 residues. V was cut by 0 bases and J by 2 bases, with 7 bases left in between. CDR3: CASSYSEGNTEAFF. The CDR3 region has the DNA TGTGCCAGCAGTTACTCGGAGGGTAACACTGAAGCTTTCTTT.